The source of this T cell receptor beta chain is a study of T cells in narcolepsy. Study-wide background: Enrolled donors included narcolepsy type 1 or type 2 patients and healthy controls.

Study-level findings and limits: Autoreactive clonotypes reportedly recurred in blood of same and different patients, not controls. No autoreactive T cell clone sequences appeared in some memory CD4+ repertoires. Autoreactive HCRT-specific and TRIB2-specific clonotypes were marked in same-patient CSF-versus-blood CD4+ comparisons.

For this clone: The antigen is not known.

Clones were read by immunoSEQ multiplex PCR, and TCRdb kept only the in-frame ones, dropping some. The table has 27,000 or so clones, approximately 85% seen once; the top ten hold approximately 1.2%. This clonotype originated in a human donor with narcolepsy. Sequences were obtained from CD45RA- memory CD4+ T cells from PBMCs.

Here the CDR3 reads CASSIGTGGNQPQHF. Written as DNA, the CDR3 is TGTGCCAGTAGTATAGGGACAGGGGGCAATCAGCCCCAGCATTTT. The V gene is TRBV19, the J gene TRBJ1-5; TRBD1 agrees at 9 bases. The CDR3 sequence is 15 residues long. CDR1 and CDR2 from the germline V gene are LNHDA and SQIVND (reference sequence). After removal of 1 base from V and 2 bases from J, the junction contained 0 bases not matched to a gene.